This T cell receptor (beta chain) stems from a study of T-cell memory formation after mild COVID-19. Study-level points and caveats: Prior to infection, memory already included some responding clones, suggesting cross-reactive memory joined. Contracting clones from day 15 to 85 showed balanced CD4/CD8; later expanders favored CD4+.

The CDR3 runs to 12 residues. The germline gives CDR1 SGHTA, CDR2 FQGTGA. The V segment lost 6 bases and the J segment 8 bases; nucleotides outside the gene matches: 4. This clonotype has a count of ten or more. Antigen unknown. UMIs and sample barcodes were carried by the TCR alpha and TCR beta cDNA libraries that 5'RACE produced using constant-segment primers. TCRdb re-analysed the 5' RACE reads in MiXCR, keeping a single row per CDR3 protein. Here the sample spans about 200,000 distinct CDR3 sequences, more than 8% being singletons. The chain employs TRBV7-3 and TRBJ2-3; TRBD1 matches at 8 bases. The sample was PBMCs or a T cell subset sorted from them (not recorded which). The TCR originated in a man between 18 and 29 years old who had mild COVID-19 (a few samples of this study predate the infection). Cell type and time point are not known. The DNA of the CDR3 is TGTGCCAGCAGTTTCACAGGGGGTACGCAGTATTTT. Its translation: CASSFTGGTQYF.